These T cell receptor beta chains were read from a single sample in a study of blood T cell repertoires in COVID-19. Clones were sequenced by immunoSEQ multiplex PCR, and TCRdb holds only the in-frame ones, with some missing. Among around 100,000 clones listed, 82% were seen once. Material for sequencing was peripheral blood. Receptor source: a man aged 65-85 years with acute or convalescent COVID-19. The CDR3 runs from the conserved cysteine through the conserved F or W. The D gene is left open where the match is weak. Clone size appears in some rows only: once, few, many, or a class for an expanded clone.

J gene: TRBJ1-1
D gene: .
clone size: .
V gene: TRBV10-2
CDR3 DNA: TGCGCCAGCAGTCCACAGGGAAACACTGAAGCTTTCTTT
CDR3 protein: CASSPQGNTEAFF

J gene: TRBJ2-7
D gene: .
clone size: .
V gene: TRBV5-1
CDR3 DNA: TGCGCCAGCAGCGGCCCCCGGGACTCGACCGAGCAGTACTTC
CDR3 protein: CASSGPRDSTEQYF

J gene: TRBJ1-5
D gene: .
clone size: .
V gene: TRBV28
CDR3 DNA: TGTGCCAGCAGTACAACCTTCCAGCCCCAGCATTTT
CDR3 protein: CASSTTFQPQHF

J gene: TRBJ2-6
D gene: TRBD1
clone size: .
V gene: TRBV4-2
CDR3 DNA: TGTGCCAGCAGCCAAGAGGTAGGCAGGGGGAAGGCTGGGGCCAACGTCCTGACTTTC
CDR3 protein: CASSQEVGRGKAGANVLTF

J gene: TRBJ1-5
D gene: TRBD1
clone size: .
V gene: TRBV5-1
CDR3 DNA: TGCGCCAGCAGCCTCGGGACAGGCCTCAATCAGCCCCAGCATTTT
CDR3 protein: CASSLGTGLNQPQHF

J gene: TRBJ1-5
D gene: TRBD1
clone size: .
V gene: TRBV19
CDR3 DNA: TGTGCCAGTAGCAATACGGGACAGGGGGATCAGCCCCAGCATTTT
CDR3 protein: CASSNTGQGDQPQHF

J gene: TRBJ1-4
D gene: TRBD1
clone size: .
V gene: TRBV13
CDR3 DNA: TGTGCCAGCAGCAACCGGGACAGGGATGAAAAACTGTTTTTT
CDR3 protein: CASSNRDRDEKLFF

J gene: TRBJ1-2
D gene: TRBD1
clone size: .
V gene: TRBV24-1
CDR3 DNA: TGTGCCACCAGCAGGACAGGGGGGGGCTACACCTTC
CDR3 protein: CATSRTGGGYTF

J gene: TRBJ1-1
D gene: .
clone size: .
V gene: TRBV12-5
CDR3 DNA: TGTGCTAGTGGTTTGGCTTTGAACACTGAAGCTTTCTTT
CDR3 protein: CASGLALNTEAFF

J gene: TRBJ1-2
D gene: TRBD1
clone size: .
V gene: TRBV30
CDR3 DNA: TGTGCCTCGGAGACAGGGGTACTCCTTGGCTACACCTTC
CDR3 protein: CASETGVLLGYTF

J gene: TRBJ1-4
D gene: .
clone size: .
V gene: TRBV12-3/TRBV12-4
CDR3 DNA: TGTGCCAGCAGCCCACCCAAGGGGGAAAAACTGTTTTTT
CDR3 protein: CASSPPKGEKLFF

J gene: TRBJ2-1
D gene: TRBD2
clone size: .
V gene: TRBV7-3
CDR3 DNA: TGTGCCAGCAGCCCCGGGACTACAAATGAGCAGTTCTTC
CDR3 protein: CASSPGTTNEQFF

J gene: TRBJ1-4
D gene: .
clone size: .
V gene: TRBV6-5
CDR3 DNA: TGTGCCAGCAGTTACTCTCGGGGTCATAATGAAAAACTGTTTTTT
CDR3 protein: CASSYSRGHNEKLFF

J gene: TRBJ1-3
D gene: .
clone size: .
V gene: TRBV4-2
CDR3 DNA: TGTGCCAGCAGCCAAGACCCGGGAGGAGGTGGAAACACCATATATTTT
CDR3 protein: CASSQDPGGGGNTIYF

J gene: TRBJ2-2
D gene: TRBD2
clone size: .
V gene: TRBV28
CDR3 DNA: TGTGCCAGCAGTTTAAGGGGGACTAGCGGGTCCGGGGAGCTGTTTTTT
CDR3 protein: CASSLRGTSGSGELFF

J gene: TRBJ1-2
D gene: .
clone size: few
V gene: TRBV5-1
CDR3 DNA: TGCGCCAGCAGCTTGGAGAGGCCCGGGGATGGCTACACCTTC
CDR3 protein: CASSLERPGDGYTF

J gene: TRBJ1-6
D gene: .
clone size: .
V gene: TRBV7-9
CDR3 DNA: TGTGCCAGCCGGAGGGATATGCCAGGTTCACCCCTCCACTTT
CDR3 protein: CASRRDMPGSPLHF

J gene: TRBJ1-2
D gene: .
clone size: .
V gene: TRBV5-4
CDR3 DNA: TGTGCCAGCATCGGAGACAGGACAAACTATGGCTACACCTTC
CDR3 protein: CASIGDRTNYGYTF

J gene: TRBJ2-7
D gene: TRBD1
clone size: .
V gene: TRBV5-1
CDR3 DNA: TGCGCCAGCAGCCCCGGACAGGGGACGGGCGCCTTC
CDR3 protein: CASSPGQGTGAF

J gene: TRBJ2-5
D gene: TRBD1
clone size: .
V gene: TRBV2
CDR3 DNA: TGTGCCAGCCAGGGGGACAGGGCTCAAGAGACCCAGTACTTC
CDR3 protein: CASQGDRAQETQYF

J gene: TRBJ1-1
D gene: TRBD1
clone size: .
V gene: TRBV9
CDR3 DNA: TGTGCCAGCAGCTCCCACAGGGGTGAAGCTTTCTTT
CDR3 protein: CASSSHRGEAFF

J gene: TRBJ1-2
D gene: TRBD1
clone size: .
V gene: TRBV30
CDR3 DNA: TGTGCCTGGACGGGACAGGGGATCTATGGCTACACCTTC
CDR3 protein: CAWTGQGIYGYTF

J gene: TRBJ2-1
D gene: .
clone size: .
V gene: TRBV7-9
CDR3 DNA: TGTGCCAGCAGCAAAATGCGCCTCGTGAGTTCCTACAATGAGCAGTTCTTC
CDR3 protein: CASSKMRLVSSYNEQFF

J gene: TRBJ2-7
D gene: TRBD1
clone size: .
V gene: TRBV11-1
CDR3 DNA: TGTGCCAGCAGCCTTAACTCAGGGGGACCCTACGAGCAGTACTTC
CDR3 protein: CASSLNSGGPYEQYF

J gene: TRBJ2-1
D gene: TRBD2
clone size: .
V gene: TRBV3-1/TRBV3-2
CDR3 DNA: TGTGCCAGCAGCCAAGTCGCTAGCGGGATATCCCACAATGAGCAGTTCTTC
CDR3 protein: CASSQVASGISHNEQFF

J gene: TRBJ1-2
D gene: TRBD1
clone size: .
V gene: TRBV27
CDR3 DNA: TGTGCCAGCAGTCCATGGACCGACAGGGGCCTCGGCTACACCTTC
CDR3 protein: CASSPWTDRGLGYTF

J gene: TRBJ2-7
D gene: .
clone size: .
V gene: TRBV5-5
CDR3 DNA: TGTGCCAGCAGCCCTTCCTGGACAGTCAGGTCCTACGAGCAGTACTTC
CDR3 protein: CASSPSWTVRSYEQYF

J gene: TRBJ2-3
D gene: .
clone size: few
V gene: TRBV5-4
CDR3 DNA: TGTGCCAGCAGCTTGGGGGGCGATAGGGGCACAGATACGCAGTATTTT
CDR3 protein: CASSLGGDRGTDTQYF

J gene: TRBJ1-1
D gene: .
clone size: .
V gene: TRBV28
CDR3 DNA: TGTGCCAGCAGTAATCCCGGGACACTGAACACTGAAGCTTTCTTT
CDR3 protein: CASSNPGTLNTEAFF

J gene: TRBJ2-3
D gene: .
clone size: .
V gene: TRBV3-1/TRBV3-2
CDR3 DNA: TGTGCCAGCAGCCAAGATTTTGGAGGGGTGGAGAAAGATACGCAGTATTTT
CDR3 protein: CASSQDFGGVEKDTQYF

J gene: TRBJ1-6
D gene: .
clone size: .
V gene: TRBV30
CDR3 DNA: TGTGCCTGGAGTCCGACAGGAGTTAATTCACCCCTCCACTTT
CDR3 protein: CAWSPTGVNSPLHF

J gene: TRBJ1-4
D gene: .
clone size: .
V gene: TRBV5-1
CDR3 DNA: TGCGCCAGCAGCTTGGCCGTAGCCGGGACATCGCTGGGCCCAAATGAAAAACTGTTTTTT
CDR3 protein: CASSLAVAGTSLGPNEKLFF

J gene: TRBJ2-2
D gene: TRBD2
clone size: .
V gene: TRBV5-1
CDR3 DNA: TGCGCCAGCAGCTTGACTAGCGGGTGGAACACCGGGGAGCTGTTTTTT
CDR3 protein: CASSLTSGWNTGELFF

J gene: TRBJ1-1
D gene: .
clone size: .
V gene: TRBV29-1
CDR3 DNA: TGCAGCACAACCAAGGTGGGGGGGTCGACTGAAGCTTTCTTT
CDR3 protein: CSTTKVGGSTEAFF

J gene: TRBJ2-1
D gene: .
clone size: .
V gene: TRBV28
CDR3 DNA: TGTGCCAGCAGCCGTTTAAGCAGGGACAATGAGCAGTTCTTC
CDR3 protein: CASSRLSRDNEQFF

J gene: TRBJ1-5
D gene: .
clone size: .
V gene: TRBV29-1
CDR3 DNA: TGCAGCGGCTTCCCGGGACACCCGCGTTACAATCAGCCCCAGCATTTT
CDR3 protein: CSGFPGHPRYNQPQHF

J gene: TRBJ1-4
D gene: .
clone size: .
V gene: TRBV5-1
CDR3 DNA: TGCGCCAGCAGCCCGTCCGGGGGGCAGAGGGAAAAACTGTTTTTT
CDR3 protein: CASSPSGGQREKLFF

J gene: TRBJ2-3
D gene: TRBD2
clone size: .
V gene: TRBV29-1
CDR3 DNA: TGCAGCGGCCAGACTAGCGGGAGGGCAGATACGCAGTATTTT
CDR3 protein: CSGQTSGRADTQYF

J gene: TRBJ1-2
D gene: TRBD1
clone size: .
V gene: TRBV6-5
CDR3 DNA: TGTGCCAGCACCGACAGGGGGCTTTCTGGCTACACCTTC
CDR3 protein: CASTDRGLSGYTF

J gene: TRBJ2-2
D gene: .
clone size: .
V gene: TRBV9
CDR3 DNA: TGTGCCAGCTCTCTAGCCGTGGCACGCGGGGAGCTGTTTTTT
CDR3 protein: CASSLAVARGELFF